The 20 T cell receptor beta chains listed next were all sequenced from one sample in a study of blood T cells in healthy people across ages. PCR was performed a second time for roughly 6 to 12 cycles using a sample-barcoded 5' primer and a J-beta primer mix. Each CDR3 protein gets one entry after TCRdb re-called the 5' RACE reads with MiXCR. The table lists some 1.4 million distinct CDR3 sequences, roughly 40% of them singletons. Sequencing was performed on blood. These receptors came from a woman younger than 30 in good health.

This clonotype was detected only a few times. The rearrangement uses TRBV7-9 and TRBJ2-1; 7 bases line up with TRBD1. Trimming took 4 bases from V and 5 from J; bases not matched to a gene: 11. This CDR3 is 16 amino acids long. The germline CDR1 and CDR2 sequences are SEHNR and FQNEAQ (reference sequence). CDR3 protein: CASSWTGDSTNNEQFF. The CDR3 region has the DNA TGTGCCAGCAGCTGGACCGGGGACAGTACAAACAATGAGCAGTTCTTC.

This rearrangement joins TRBV7-2 to TRBJ1-5; D ambiguous. The V gene's germline CDR1 is SGHTA and CDR2 FQGNSA. Trimming pared 5 bases from V and 6 bases from J, leaving 14 bases between. The CDR3 has 14 amino acids. CDR3: CASSQGPARQPQHF. The CDR3 DNA sequence: TGTGCCAGCAGCCAAGGACCGGCGCGTCAGCCCCAGCATTTT.

This clonotype was seen more than once but under ten times. The chain is built from TRBV12-3 or TRBV12-4 and TRBJ2-7; 9 nucleotides match TRBD2. V was pared by 5 bases and J by 1 base, with 9 bases of the junction left unmatched. The length of the CDR3 is 16 residues. In nucleotides, the CDR3 is TGTGCCAGCAGTCCCAGCGCTAGCGGGGCTTCCTACGAGCAGTACTTC. This codes for CASSPSASGASYEQYF.

The chain recombines TRBV20-1 with TRBJ1-2; 8 nucleotides align to TRBD1. Germline V CDR1 and CDR2: DFQATT, SNEGSKA (reference sequence). V was clipped by 0 bases and J by 4 bases; unmatched bases: 7. CDR3 length: 15 amino acids. The CDR3 DNA follows: TGCAGTGCTAGAGAACCAGGGGGCGCGATCTATGGCTACACCTTC. Residues: CSAREPGGAIYGYTF.

This clonotype was detected only a few times. The genes are TRBV29-1 and TRBJ1-2, with D uncertain. The germline gives CDR1 SQVTM, CDR2 ANQGSEA. V dropped 8 bases and J dropped 4 bases, with 2 bases sitting between them. The CDR3 has 8 amino acids. DNA for the CDR3: TGCAGCCCCTATGGCTACACCTTC. It encodes CSPYGYTF.

The rearrangement links TRBV6-5 to TRBJ2-5; possibly TRBD2 for D (6 bases). Trimming shortened V by 8 bases and J by 2 bases, and 15 bases separated the two germline ends. The CDR3 has 14 amino acids. The germline V gene encodes CDR1 MNHEY and CDR2 SVGAGI. For the CDR3, the DNA is TGTGCCAGCTCCCTTTCGGGAGAGCAAGAGACCCAGTACTTC. Translation gives CASSLSGEQETQYF.

This clonotype was detected a few times. The CDR3 region has the DNA TGCGCCAGCAGCTATCCGGGACAGGGGAGTGGCGAGCAGTACTTC. It encodes CASSYPGQGSGEQYF. The genes are TRBV5-1 and TRBJ2-7; 10 nucleotides align to TRBD1. CDR1 is SGHRS and CDR2 is YFSETQ in the germline V gene. The CDR3 contains 15 residues. V shed 3 bases and J 6 bases; nucleotides not matched to a gene: 9.

Concerning this clonotype: One base away lies a much larger clone, so this may be a sequencing read error. The CDR3 spells CASGREDQGTQYF. The DNA of the CDR3 is TGTGCCAGCGGCCGCGAAGATCAAGGTACGCAGTATTTT. The chain combines TRBV7-3 with TRBJ2-3; no reliable D call. Germline V gene lookup returns CDR1 SGHTA and CDR2 FQGTGA. The CDR3 consists of 13 residues. V was clipped by 8 bases and J by 8 bases, with 17 bases between them.

The chain uses TRBV7-9 and TRBJ2-5; TRBD2 agrees at 10 bases. Germline CDR1 and CDR2: SEHNR and FQNEAQ (reference sequence). This CDR3 has 15 residues. Trimming cost V 5 bases and J 11 bases; bases outside gene matches: 14. Here the CDR3 reads CASSIRTSGLHEQYF. CDR3 sequence (DNA): TGTGCCAGCAGCATACGGACTAGCGGCTTACATGAGCAGTACTTC.

This clonotype was seen only a few times. The chain joins TRBV10-3 to TRBJ2-7; D gene unclear. TRBJ2-5 matches the DNA end more closely, so the J call is doubtful. The germline V gene has CDR1 ENHRY and CDR2 SYGVKD. The CDR3 is 13 residues long. CDR3 sequence (DNA): TGTGCCATCAGTGAGTCGTGGGGAGAGACCCAGTACTTC. Protein: CAISESWGETQYF.

This chain links TRBV27 with TRBJ2-5; maybe TRBD2 (6 bases). The CDR3 consists of 13 residues. V was clipped by 8 bases and J by 11 bases, with 21 bases between them. Germline-derived CDR1 and CDR2 are MNHEY and SMNVEV (reference sequence). The CDR3 loop is CASASSGANEQYF. In DNA, the CDR3 is TGTGCCAGCGCGAGCTCGGGAGCCAATGAGCAGTACTTC.

Notes on this clonotype: One end of the junction does not line up with germline, which may come from a read error. V is TRBV14 and J is TRBJ2-1; the D gene is possibly TRBD2 (6 bases). The V gene's germline CDR1 is SGHDN and CDR2 FVKESK. This CDR3 comprises 13 residues. CDR3 DNA sequence: TGTGCCAACAGCCGGTTGGCGGCGGGAGAGCAGTTCTTC. It codes for CANSRLAAGEQFF. The variable domain in full, completed from reference TRBV14 and TRBJ2-1, reads EAGVTQFPSHSVIEKGQTVTLRCDPISGHDNLYWYRRVMGKEIKFLLHFVKESKQDESGMPNNRFLAERTGGTYSTLKVQPAELEDSGVYFCANSRLAAGEQFFGPGTRLTVL.

The chain has TRBV9 and TRBJ1-1; 10 positions match TRBD1. Germline lookup yields CDR1 SGDLS and CDR2 YYNGEE. After removal of 3 bases from V and 1 base from J, the junction contained 6 bases not matched to a gene. This CDR3 has 16 amino acids. This CDR3 is CASSAGQGIGNTEAFF. DNA of the CDR3: TGTGCCAGCAGCGCGGGACAGGGGATTGGGAACACTGAAGCTTTCTTT.

CDR3 coding DNA: TGCGCCAGCAGCGGACAGGGGGAATGGGAAAAACTGTTTTTT. Protein product: CASSGQGEWEKLFF. The genes are TRBV5-1 and TRBJ1-4, with 10 bases lining up with TRBD1. This CDR3 region has 14 residues. Germline lookup yields CDR1 SGHRS and CDR2 YFSETQ. With V trimmed by 4 bases and J by 8 bases, 5 bases remained unmatched.

This clonotype appeared a few times. This rearrangement joins TRBV4-1 to TRBJ1-1, with TRBD1 matching 8 bases. The V and J ends lost 6 bases and 3 bases, in that order; junction bases with no gene match: 12. CDR1 and CDR2 from the germline V gene are MGHRA and YSYEKL. The CDR3 consists of 16 residues. The CDR3 nucleotides read TGCGCCAGCAGGCAACAGGGGGAGGGTTCTTACACTGAAGCTTTCTTT. It yields the protein CASRQQGEGSYTEAFF.

A word on this clonotype: The junction does not match germline at one end; this may be a read error. This chain connects TRBV27 to TRBJ2-5; maybe TRBD2 (6 bases). The end of the DNA fits TRBJ2-7 better, so the J call may be wrong. CDR3 length: 15 amino acids. The germline CDR1 and CDR2 sequences are MNHEY and SMNVEV (reference sequence). CDR3 coding DNA: TGTGCCAGCCGGGACTCGGGAAACCCATCCTCCGAGCAGTACTTC. Translated: CASRDSGNPSSEQYF.

This clonotype was detected a few times. The chain couples TRBV12-3 or TRBV12-4 to TRBJ2-1; TRBD1 aligns across 10 bases. The length of the CDR3 is 15 residues. V shed 3 bases and J 2 bases; nucleotides not matched to a gene: 1. This CDR3 reads CASSFGTGAYNEQFF. In DNA, the CDR3 is TGTGCCAGCAGTTTCGGGACAGGGGCCTACAATGAGCAGTTCTTC.

This clonotype was detected only a few times. J is TRBJ1-1 and V is TRBV6-1; D gene uncertain. The CDR3 extends over 14 amino acids. CDR1 is MNHNS and CDR2 is SASEGT in the germline V gene. Trimming shortened V by 2 bases and J by 5 bases, and 12 bases separated the two germline ends. The CDR3 reads CASSEMGRRTEAFF. CDR3 sequence (DNA): TGTGCCAGCAGTGAAATGGGGAGGCGGACTGAAGCTTTCTTT.

The chain uses TRBV28 and TRBJ1-2; weak D call: TRBD1 (5 bases). The V gene lost 6 bases and the J gene lost 1 base, with 9 bases spanning the gap. In germline, CDR1 is MDHEN, CDR2 SYDVKM. This CDR3 is built from 13 residues. In DNA, the CDR3 is TGTGCCAGCAGAAGGGGCATTAACTATGGCTACACCTTC. Protein sequence: CASRRGINYGYTF.

The chain has TRBV20-1 and TRBJ1-5, with D unresolved. Per the germline V gene, CDR1 is DFQATT and CDR2 is SNEGSKA (reference sequence). Trimming shortened V by 4 bases and J by 4 bases, and 11 bases separated the two germline ends. The CDR3 sequence is 13 residues long. CDR3: CSATAQQNQPQHF. CDR3 sequence (DNA): TGCAGTGCTACGGCACAGCAAAATCAGCCCCAGCATTTT.